Presented here are 27 T cell receptor beta chains from one specimen sequenced in a study of T-cell reconstitution after alpha-beta-depleted transplantation in children. Preparation of the TCRbeta library was carried out with unique molecular identifiers. MiXCR, run by TCRdb on the PCR reads, gives a single entry per CDR3 protein. The sample has roughly 590,000 distinct CDR3 sequences, about 15% seen once. Sequencing used PBMCs from the stem cell graft donor, obtained from the stem cell graft. The source of these receptors is a human donor who donated a stem cell graft to a child with acute myeloid leukemia.

This clonotype was recorded at least ten times. The chain uses TRBV20-1 and TRBJ1-1; no clear D. CDR3 length: 12 residues. Per the germline V gene, CDR1 is DFQATT and CDR2 is SNEGSKA (reference sequence). The V end was cut by 3 bases, the J end by 1 base, with 6 bases between. The CDR3 reads CSASRGNTEAFF. Written as DNA, the CDR3 is TGCAGTGCTAGTCGAGGGAACACTGAAGCTTTCTTT.

This chain links TRBV12-3 or TRBV12-4 with TRBJ2-1; tentatively, D is TRBD1 (5 bases). CDR3 size: 16 residues. Trimming left V 7 bases short and J 0 bases short, with 16 bases between. CDR3 DNA: TGTGCCAGCATTACGACAGAGGCGAGCTCCTACAATGAGCAGTTCTTC. Residues: CASITTEASSYNEQFF.

In regard to this clonotype: One end of the junction varies from germline; a read error may be responsible. This chain uses TRBV7-2 with TRBJ2-7, with 11 nucleotides matching TRBD2. Germline values: CDR1 SGHTA, CDR2 FQGNSA. The CDR3 covers 15 residues. The CDR3 DNA is TGTGCCAGCAGCAGTAGCGGGGGGGCCTCCCACGAGCAGTACTTC. It encodes CASSSSGGASHEQYF.

This clonotype was observed once. The chain couples TRBV12-3 or TRBV12-4 to TRBJ2-7, with unresolved D. V was pared by 7 bases and J by 1 base, with 17 bases between. This CDR3 has 15 residues. The CDR3 spells CASKGRTPESYEQYF. The CDR3 DNA reads as TGTGCCAGCAAGGGCAGGACCCCTGAATCCTACGAGCAGTACTTC.

This clonotype appeared a few times. Here the CDR3 reads CASSYFGTLNTGELFF. CDR3 in DNA: TGTGCCAGCAGTTACTTCGGGACCCTTAACACCGGGGAGCTGTTTTTT. J is TRBJ2-2 and V is TRBV6-5; either TRBD1 or TRBD2 may supply D (5 bases each). The CDR3 is 16 residues long. Germline CDR1 reads MNHEY; CDR2 reads SVGAGI. With 1 base removed from V and 2 bases from J, the gap between germline ends came to 11 bases.

At least ten counts were recorded for this clonotype. V gene TRBV15 combines with J gene TRBJ1-5, with D maybe TRBD1 (5 bases). Deletions cut 0 bases from V and 3 bases from J, with 12 bases between. CDR1 LNHNV and CDR2 YYDKDF come from the germline V gene (reference sequence). This CDR3 spans 16 amino acids. The CDR3 region is CATSRDFRGTNQPQHF. The CDR3 nucleotides read TGTGCCACCAGCAGAGATTTCCGGGGGACCAATCAGCCCCAGCATTTT.

This clonotype occurred many times. The V call is TRBV7-9, the J call TRBJ2-7, with 12 bases that match TRBD2. This CDR3 has 15 residues. V gave up 5 bases and J gave up 2 bases; unmatched junction bases: 4. The germline V gene has CDR1 SEHNR and CDR2 FQNEAQ (reference sequence). CDR3 coding DNA: TGTGCCAGCAGCCGACTAGCGGGGGAGACCTACGAGCAGTACTTC. As protein: CASSRLAGETYEQYF.

This clonotype has a handful of counts. The gene calls are TRBV9 and TRBJ2-3; D gene unclear. CDR1 SGDLS and CDR2 YYNGEE come from the germline V gene. CDR3 length equals 14 residues. Deletions cut 7 bases from V and 5 bases from J, with 17 bases between. The CDR3 DNA is TGTGCCAGCGGCCTCGGGCTCCTGGGAGATACGCAGTATTTT. Amino acids: CASGLGLLGDTQYF. Looking up the rest from reference TRBV9 and TRBJ2-3 gives the full variable domain: DSGVTQTPKHLITATGQRVTLRCSPRSGDLSVYWYQQSLDQGLQFLIQYYNGEERAKGNILERFSAQQFPDLHSELNLSSLELGDSALYFCASGLGLLGDTQYFGPGTRLTVL.

This clonotype has only a few counts. The chain combines TRBV9 with TRBJ2-1; 9 bases fit TRBD2. CDR1 is SGDLS, CDR2 YYNGEE, per germline. The CDR3 consists of 15 residues. The junction had 7 bases not matched to a gene; V was cut back by 4 bases and J by 5 bases. Here the CDR3 DNA reads TGTGCCAGCAGCTCCCCGGGACTAGCCCACAATGAGCAGTTCTTC. Translated, it gives CASSSPGLAHNEQFF.

This clonotype appeared many times. This chain connects TRBV20-1 to TRBJ1-1, with D unclear. V was cut by 0 bases and J by 5 bases, with 13 bases left in between. The CDR3 length is 14 residues. The germline V gene encodes CDR1 DFQATT and CDR2 SNEGSKA (reference sequence). The CDR3 region has the DNA TGCAGTGCTAGAGATCACAGCTCGGGGACTGAAGCTTTCTTT. Residues: CSARDHSSGTEAFF.

This clonotype has ten or more counts. This chain uses TRBV27 with TRBJ1-2; TRBD1 agrees at 7 bases. The germline CDR1 and CDR2 sequences are MNHEY and SMNVEV (reference sequence). Germline trimming cut 6 bases from V and 3 bases from J; bases unmatched to any gene: 4. CDR3 length: 13 amino acids. CDR3 in amino acids: CASSIDRDYGYTF. The CDR3 DNA reads TGTGCCAGCAGCATAGACAGGGACTATGGCTACACCTTC.

The chain links TRBV7-9 to TRBJ2-2, with D perhaps matching TRBD1 (5 bases). Trimming stripped 8 bases from V and 9 bases from J, with 25 bases between. CDR3 size: 16 residues. Germline CDR1 is SEHNR and CDR2 is FQNEAQ (reference sequence). The CDR3 spells CASGRRWTPLHRELFF. For the CDR3, the DNA is TGTGCCAGCGGCCGCAGATGGACACCCCTCCACCGGGAGCTGTTTTTT.

The sample holds many counts of this clonotype. The chain joins TRBV20-1 to TRBJ1-2; a possible D gene is TRBD1 (5 bases). The germline V gene has CDR1 DFQATT and CDR2 SNEGSKA (reference sequence). Trimming shortened V by 0 bases and J by 7 bases, and 12 bases separated the two germline ends. The CDR3 is made up of 13 amino acids. The CDR3 DNA reads as TGCAGTGCTAGAGATTTCGCCGGGACTGGCTACACCTTC. Amino acid sequence: CSARDFAGTGYTF.

This clonotype was observed at least ten times. V and J are TRBV20-1 and TRBJ1-4, with 9 nucleotides matching TRBD1. Looked up from germline, CDR1 is DFQATT and CDR2 is SNEGSKA (reference sequence). This CDR3 is 16 amino acids long. After removal of 3 bases from V and 6 bases from J, the junction contained 11 bases not matched to a gene. The CDR3: CSARGPRRDRDEKLFF. The CDR3 DNA sequence: TGCAGTGCTAGGGGTCCGCGTCGGGACAGGGATGAAAAACTGTTTTTT.

The V and J genes are TRBV27 and TRBJ2-1; 10 nucleotides match TRBD1. The CDR3 is 12 amino acids. After removal of 2 bases from V and 14 bases from J, the junction contained 3 bases not matched to a gene. The germline gives CDR1 MNHEY, CDR2 SMNVEV (reference sequence). The chain's CDR3 is CASSLRGTGEFF. The CDR3, as DNA: TGTGCCAGCAGTTTAAGGGGGACAGGGGAGTTCTTC.

The chain uses TRBV12-3 or TRBV12-4 and TRBJ1-6; no clear D gene. The CDR3 covers 13 residues. Trimming took 2 bases from V and 6 from J, leaving 5 bases between them. Here the CDR3 DNA reads TGTGCCAGCAGTTTACAGAGTAATTCACCCCTCCACTTT. Its protein is CASSLQSNSPLHF.

The chain combines TRBV24-1 with TRBJ2-1; TRBD1 agrees at 10 bases. The CDR3 is 14 residues long. CDR1 is KGHDR, CDR2 SFDVKD, per germline. With 8 bases clipped from V and 8 bases from J, the junction kept 8 bases outside the gene matches. CDR3 sequence (DNA): TGTGCCACCACCGGGACAGGGGATAGTGATGAGCAGTTCTTC. Protein product: CATTGTGDSDEQFF.

This clonotype was seen more than once but under ten times. The rearrangement uses TRBV4-3 and TRBJ1-3, with D maybe TRBD1 (5 bases). Trimming stripped 6 bases from V and 0 bases from J, with 12 bases between. Germline values: CDR1 LGHNA, CDR2 YSLEER. The CDR3 contains 15 residues. The CDR3: CASRADTSSGNTIYF. As DNA, the CDR3 is TGCGCCAGCAGAGCGGACACCAGCTCTGGAAACACCATATATTTT.

The chain uses TRBV20-1 and TRBJ2-3; 7 nucleotides line up with TRBD1. This CDR3 has 12 amino acids. Trimming removed 6 bases from V and 2 bases from J; junction bases left unmatched: 2. In germline, CDR1 is DFQATT, CDR2 SNEGSKA (reference sequence). The CDR3 DNA reads as TGCAGTGCAGACAGGGTCACAGATACGCAGTATTTT. This encodes CSADRVTDTQYF.

In this sample, this clonotype turned up many times. The J gene is TRBJ2-7, the V gene TRBV25-1, with TRBD2 identical over 7 bases. Germline CDR1 is MGHDK and CDR2 is SYGVNS. The length of the CDR3 is 15 residues. The V gene end was trimmed by 3 bases and the J gene end by 5 bases; junction bases not matched to a gene: 10. The CDR3 protein is CASSDLTSVENEQYF. The CDR3 DNA sequence: TGTGCCAGCAGTGATCTTACTAGCGTGGAAAACGAGCAGTACTTC.

This clonotype was picked up a small number of times. The V gene is TRBV7-9, the J gene TRBJ2-1; tentative D call: TRBD2 (6 bases). V was clipped by 7 bases and J by 5 bases, with 12 bases between them. Germline lookup yields CDR1 SEHNR and CDR2 FQNEAQ (reference sequence). CDR3 length equals 13 residues. This CDR3 is CASNGGDHNEQFF. Written as DNA, the CDR3 is TGTGCCAGCAACGGAGGGGACCACAATGAGCAGTTCTTC.

This clonotype was counted between two and nine times. The chain couples TRBV5-1 to TRBJ2-5; D ambiguous. Germline-derived CDR1 and CDR2 are SGHRS and YFSETQ. The CDR3 has 15 amino acids. Trimming took 0 bases from V and 2 from J, leaving 11 bases between them. The CDR3 nucleotides read TGCGCCAGCAGCTTGGAGTTAGGAGCGCAAGAGACCCAGTACTTC. Residues: CASSLELGAQETQYF.

This rearrangement joins TRBV5-4 to TRBJ2-3; 14 bases map to TRBD2. Trimming removed 4 bases from V and 6 bases from J; junction bases left unmatched: 16. Germline assignment: CDR1 SGHNT and CDR2 YYREEE (reference sequence). The CDR3 covers 19 residues. CDR3 sequence: CASSGPTSGGAEASDTQYF. CDR3 bases: TGTGCCAGCAGCGGGCCGACTAGCGGGGGGGCCGAAGCTTCGGATACGCAGTATTTT. Looking up the rest from reference TRBV5-4 and TRBJ2-3 gives the full variable domain: ETGVTQSPTHLIKTRGQQVTLRCSSQSGHNTVSWYQQALGQGPQFIFQYYREEENGRGNFPPRFSGLQFPNYSSELNVNALELDDSALYLCASSGPTSGGAEASDTQYFGPGTRLTVL.

The chain couples TRBV24-1 to TRBJ2-3, with 9 bases matching TRBD1. Germline V gives CDR1 KGHDR, CDR2 SFDVKD. The CDR3 runs to 16 residues. Germline trimming cut 7 bases from V and 5 bases from J; bases unmatched to any gene: 12. The CDR3 DNA is TGTGCCACCAGCTATCTTGTCGGACAGGGGAAAGATACGCAGTATTTT. Its protein product is CATSYLVGQGKDTQYF.

The genes are TRBV15 and TRBJ1-1; D is possibly TRBD1 (5 bases). V dropped 5 bases and J dropped 5 bases, with 15 bases sitting between them. The CDR3 runs 14 residues. CDR1 and CDR2 from the germline V gene are LNHNV and YYDKDF (reference sequence). The CDR3 coding sequence is TGTGCCACCAGCGACCGGGACGGTTGGACTGAAGCTTTCTTT. Translating it yields CATSDRDGWTEAFF.

This clonotype was seen ten or more times. V usage is TRBV6-5 and J usage is TRBJ2-7; unclear D gene. V was cut by 4 bases and J by 6 bases, with 10 bases left in between. CDR1 and CDR2 from the germline V gene are MNHEY and SVGAGI. The CDR3 extends over 12 amino acids. The CDR3 protein is CASSSQTREQYF. The CDR3 nucleotides are TGTGCCAGCAGTTCTCAGACCCGCGAGCAGTACTTC.

This clonotype turned up a few times. The chain uses TRBV7-2 and TRBJ2-3; D may be TRBD2 (6 bases). This CDR3 region has 16 residues. Trimming cost V 5 bases and J 3 bases, with 18 bases left between them. Germline assignment: CDR1 SGHTA and CDR2 FQGNSA. CDR3 bases: TGTGCCAGCAGCGCGGGGACTTCCTCGGCGACAGATACGCAGTATTTT. Protein: CASSAGTSSATDTQYF.